A single sample gave rise to the 18 T cell receptor beta chains below, sequenced in a study of vaccination effects on CD4 cells after COVID-19. Sequencing was performed with immunoSEQ multiplex PCR; in TCRdb, only in-frame clones are kept and a portion is missing. The table has 40,000 to 45,000 clones, about 63% seen once. The culture ran for around 10 days before CD4+ T cells were isolated. Participants received two doses of either the BNT162b2 or mRNA-1273 vaccine. Their antigens are not known. The input for sequencing was CD4+ T cells from PBMCs cultured without peptide, taken after COVID-19 vaccination. All receptors come from a human donor who received a COVID-19 vaccine.

V gene TRBV6-5 combines with J gene TRBJ2-2; D unclear. Germline V lookup: CDR1 MNHEY, CDR2 SVGAGI. This CDR3 has 13 residues. The V and J ends lost 7 bases and 0 bases respectively, with 6 bases between them. In DNA form, the CDR3 reads TGTGCCAGCACCACGACGAACACCGGGGAGCTGTTTTTT. It translates to CASTTTNTGELFF.

The chain employs TRBV3-1 (or the pseudogene TRBV3-2) and TRBJ2-7, with D possibly TRBD2 on 6 matching bases. From germline, CDR1 is LGHDT and CDR2 YNNKEL (reference sequence). Trimming stripped 1 base from V and 0 bases from J, with 10 bases between. The CDR3 spans 15 residues. In nucleotides, the CDR3 is TGTGCCAGCAGCCAAGGGGCGGGACTCTCCTACGAGCAGTACTTC. It specifies CASSQGAGLSYEQYF.

This chain's CDR3 is CASSFSQETQYF. Here the CDR3 DNA reads TGTGCCAGCAGTTTTTCCCAAGAGACCCAGTACTTC. The rearrangement joins TRBV5-4 to TRBJ2-5; D call uncertain. The CDR3 length is 12 residues. Trimming took off 5 bases at V and 1 base at J, with 6 bases between the two ends. Looked up from germline, CDR1 is SGHNT and CDR2 is YYREEE (reference sequence).

The V and J genes are TRBV5-1 and TRBJ2-5; 8 bases are a match to TRBD1. The germline CDR1 and CDR2 sequences are SGHRS and YFSETQ. The junction had 4 bases not matched to a gene; V was cut back by 4 bases and J by 2 bases. The CDR3 is 14 residues long. The CDR3 DNA reads as TGCGCCAGCAGCGGACAGGGTACTCAAGAGACCCAGTACTTC. Encoded protein: CASSGQGTQETQYF.

The chain links TRBV7-8 to TRBJ2-3; 12 nucleotides agree with TRBD2. CDR1 SGHVS and CDR2 FQNEAQ come from the germline V gene. This CDR3 has 17 amino acids. V trimming: 1 base; J trimming: 1 base; junction bases outside the gene matches: 3. The CDR3 region has the DNA TGTGCCAGCAGCTTAGGCCGACTAGCGGGGGGCACAGATACGCAGTATTTT. It yields the protein CASSLGRLAGGTDTQYF. Full variable domain (missing parts from reference TRBV7-8 and TRBJ2-3): GAGVSQSPRYKVAKRGQDVALRCDPISGHVSLFWYQQALGQGPEFLTYFQNEAQLDKSGLPSDRFFAERPEGSVSTLKIQRTQQEDSAVYLCASSLGRLAGGTDTQYFGPGTRLTVL.

This clone has more than one count but fewer than ten. The chain combines TRBV7-8 with TRBJ2-2, with 7 positions matching TRBD2. CDR3 size: 15 residues. In germline, CDR1 is SGHVS, CDR2 FQNEAQ. After removal of 3 bases from V and 6 bases from J, the junction contained 7 bases not matched to a gene. In DNA form, the CDR3 reads TGTGCCAGCAGCTTTACAGCGGGACTTCCCGGGGAGCTGTTTTTT. Translation: CASSFTAGLPGELFF.

The chain links TRBV6-5 to TRBJ2-2; the D call may be TRBD1 or TRBD2 (5 bases each). The CDR3 length is 16 residues. Germline V gene lookup returns CDR1 MNHEY and CDR2 SVGAGI. Between the trimmed V and J ends, which lost 0 bases and 8 bases, there was a span of 16 bases. DNA for the CDR3: TGTGCCAGCAGTTACTCTGACGGGACCCTTCGTGGGGAGCTGTTTTTT. It yields the protein CASSYSDGTLRGELFF.

J is TRBJ2-7 and V is TRBV2; D remains unclear. V lost 7 bases, J lost 0 bases, and 10 bases lay in between. Germline loops: CDR1 SNHLY, CDR2 FYNNEI. The CDR3 totals 13 residues. DNA for the CDR3: TGTGCCAGCAACGATGTTGGCTCCTACGAGCAGTACTTC. Residues: CASNDVGSYEQYF.

This clone occurred a few times. The V and J genes are TRBV27 and TRBJ1-6, with D perhaps TRBD1 (6 bases). V gave up 6 bases and J gave up 8 bases, with 11 bases separating them. Per germline, CDR1 MNHEY and CDR2 SMNVEV (reference sequence). This CDR3 is built from 13 residues. The CDR3 nucleotides read TGTGCCAGCAGAAACAGGGAGTATTCACCCCTCCACTTT. Its protein product is CASRNREYSPLHF.

The chain joins TRBV11-2 to TRBJ2-2, with a tentative D call TRBD2 (5 bases). CDR3 length equals 14 residues. V lost 5 bases, J lost 4 bases, and 11 bases lay in between. CDR1 is SGHAT, CDR2 FQNNGV, per germline. CDR3 loop: CASSPKRATGELFF. For the CDR3, the DNA is TGTGCCAGCAGCCCAAAGAGGGCCACCGGGGAGCTGTTTTTT.

The genes are TRBV3-1 (or the pseudogene TRBV3-2) and TRBJ1-2, with TRBD1 identical over 7 bases. The CDR3 covers 15 residues. V trimming: 0 bases; J trimming: 8 bases; junction bases outside the gene matches: 9. Germline CDR1 and CDR2: LGHDT and YNNKEL (reference sequence). The CDR3 sequence: CASSQEIGRGDGYTF. The DNA for the CDR3 is TGTGCCAGCAGCCAAGAAATTGGCAGGGGGGACGGCTACACCTTC.

This rearrangement joins TRBV18 to TRBJ1-1; 7 nucleotides align to TRBD1. CDR3 length equals 14 residues. The germline gives CDR1 KGHSH, CDR2 LQKENI. The V and J ends lost 6 bases and 4 bases, in that order; junction bases with no gene match: 8. The CDR3 is CASSATGAITEAFF. In DNA form, the CDR3 reads TGTGCCAGCTCCGCAACAGGGGCCATCACTGAAGCTTTCTTT.

The chain recombines TRBV19 with TRBJ2-3; D might be TRBD1 (8 bases). This CDR3 has 15 amino acids. Per germline, CDR1 LNHDA and CDR2 SQIVND (reference sequence). Trimming cost V 6 bases and J 2 bases, with 15 bases left between them. CDR3 sequence: CASSTGGVFTDTQYF. CDR3 DNA sequence: TGTGCCAGTAGCACAGGGGGGGTTTTCACAGATACGCAGTATTTT.

J is TRBJ1-4 and V is TRBV4-1; TRBD1 is a possible D gene (5 bases). CDR1 and CDR2 from the germline V gene are MGHRA and YSYEKL. This CDR3 region has 14 residues. Trimming took 0 bases from V and 6 from J, leaving 8 bases between them. CDR3 in amino acids: CASSQDQGDEKLFF. The DNA for the CDR3 is TGCGCCAGCAGCCAAGATCAAGGGGATGAAAAACTGTTTTTT.

The chain joins TRBV20-1 to TRBJ2-7, with 10 bases lining up with TRBD1. This CDR3 is built from 15 residues. V lost 3 bases and J lost 3; bases outside the gene matches: 8. Germline V gene data show CDR1 as DFQATT and CDR2 as SNEGSKA (reference sequence). The CDR3 protein is CSASDRDRGSYEQYF. CDR3 nucleotides: TGCAGTGCTAGTGACCGGGACAGGGGAAGCTACGAGCAGTACTTC.

This rearrangement joins TRBV27 to TRBJ2-5; D unresolved. Germline CDR1 is MNHEY and CDR2 is SMNVEV (reference sequence). The CDR3 extends over 14 amino acids. V was shortened by 0 bases and J by 1 base, with 6 bases between the two germline ends. CDR3 protein: CASSLSRTQETQYF. CDR3 bases: TGTGCCAGCAGTTTATCCCGGACCCAAGAGACCCAGTACTTC.

The rearrangement joins TRBV20-1 to TRBJ2-4; possibly TRBD2 for D (5 bases). In germline, CDR1 is DFQATT, CDR2 SNEGSKA (reference sequence). This CDR3 comprises 11 residues. V lost 5 bases to trimming and J lost 7 bases, with 9 bases between them. The CDR3 region has the DNA TGCAGTGCTCGGTGGGAGAACATTCAGTACTTC. Translated, it gives CSARWENIQYF.

This chain uses TRBV30 with TRBJ1-3, with D unresolved. Germline V gene lookup returns CDR1 GTSNPN and CDR2 SVGIG (reference sequence). CDR3 size: 15 residues. With 4 bases removed from V and 0 bases from J, the gap between germline ends came to 13 bases. This CDR3 reads CAWMSGGLSGNTIYF. CDR3 DNA: TGTGCCTGGATGTCTGGCGGCCTCTCTGGAAACACCATATATTTT. Full variable domain (remainder filled in from reference TRBV30 and TRBJ1-3): SQTIHQWPATLVQPVGSPLSLECTVEGTSNPNLYWYRQAAGRGLQLLFYSVGIGQISSEVPQNLSASRPQDRQFILSSKKLLLSDSGFYLCAWMSGGLSGNTIYFGEGSWLTVV.